A selection of T cell receptor beta chains follows, all from one sample in a study of T cells in Graves' hyperthyroidism and ophthalmopathy. MiXCR was run by TCRdb on the multiplex PCR reads, yielding one entry per CDR3 protein. The table has approximately 420,000 distinct CDR3 sequences, 14% to 15% seen once. The specimen sequenced was blood. These receptors were taken from a woman aged 25 to 39 with Graves' hyperthyroidism. Each CDR3 is given with its conserved first and last residue. D genes are given only for firm matches. Size is stated for part of the rows, as once, few or many counts, or as a class when the clone is expanded.

D gene	clone size	V gene	J gene	CDR3 protein	CDR3 DNA
TRBD1	many	TRBV19	TRBJ1-2	CASSGQGTLYGYTF	TGTGCCAGTTCGGGACAGGGGACACTCTATGGCTACACCTTC
-	many	TRBV7-6	TRBJ1-1	CASSLVSGASTEAFF	TGTGCCAGCAGCTTAGTGTCTGGGGCTTCCACTGAAGCTTTCTTT
TRBD2	few	TRBV10-1	TRBJ2-1	CASSDKISGRAENEQFF	TGCGCCAGCAGTGATAAAATCAGCGGGAGGGCCGAAAATGAGCAGTTCTTC
TRBD2	few	TRBV6-1	TRBJ2-3	CASSVISGRAADTQYF	TGTGCCAGCAGTGTGATTAGCGGGAGGGCCGCAGATACGCAGTATTTT
TRBD1	many	TRBV3-1	TRBJ1-1	CASSQGQGARTEAFF	TGTGCCAGCAGCCAGGGACAGGGGGCCCGAACTGAAGCTTTCTTT
TRBD1	-	TRBV15	TRBJ1-5	CATSRPGQGKSNQPQHF	TGTGCCACCAGCAGACCCGGACAGGGGAAAAGCAATCAGCCCCAGCATTTT
-	-	TRBV19	TRBJ2-1	CASSMLLAGGSYNEQFF	TGTGCCAGTAGTATGTTATTGGCTGGAGGTTCCTACAATGAGCAGTTCTTC
TRBD2	-	TRBV5-1	TRBJ2-1	CVSSLGGLAGSTRNEQFF	TGCGTCAGCAGCTTGGGGGGACTAGCGGGGTCCACCAGAAATGAGCAGTTCTTC
TRBD2	many	TRBV30	TRBJ2-1	CARMLAGGNNEQFF	TGTGCCCGGATGCTCGCGGGAGGGAACAATGAGCAGTTCTTC
TRBD1	many	TRBV28	TRBJ2-7	CASSYRGPTNEQYF	TGTGCCAGCAGTTACAGGGGTCCCACCAACGAGCAGTACTTC
-	-	TRBV2	TRBJ2-2	CASSGAITGELFF	TGTGCCAGCAGTGGTGCGATCACCGGGGAGCTGTTTTTT
TRBD2	many	TRBV18	TRBJ2-3	CASSLAGAVGDTQYF	TGTGCCAGCTCACTAGCGGGGGCGGTAGGAGATACGCAGTATTTT
-	-	TRBV5-1	TRBJ1-6	CASSLATRDSYNSPLHF	TGCGCCAGCAGCTTGGCAACGCGGGACTCCTATAATTCACCCCTCCACTTT
-	many	TRBV19	TRBJ2-7	CASRGRGTGGSYEQYF	TGTGCCAGTAGGGGTCGAGGGACTGGAGGATCCTACGAGCAGTACTTC
-	-	TRBV7-9	TRBJ1-4	CATSFGRGSIEKLFF	TGTGCCACCAGTTTTGGGAGGGGTTCGATCGAAAAACTGTTTTTT
TRBD2	few	TRBV7-3	TRBJ2-3	CASSWGGRTYTDTQYF	TGTGCCAGCAGCTGGGGAGGGCGGACTTACACAGATACGCAGTATTTT
TRBD1	many	TRBV25-1	TRBJ2-3	CASSRTGVTDTQYF	TGTGCCAGCAGTCGGACAGGAGTCACAGATACGCAGTATTTT
TRBD1	-	TRBV19	TRBJ2-7	CASSIAGGDEQYF	TGTGCCAGTAGTATCGCAGGGGGCGACGAGCAGTACTTC
-	few	TRBV11-1	TRBJ2-7	CASSLATLTSSGLPYEQYF	TGTGCCAGCAGCTTAGCGACCCTAACTTCGAGCGGACTTCCCTACGAGCAGTACTTC
TRBD2	many	TRBV6-1	TRBJ2-7	CASSRGLAHYEQYF	TGTGCCAGCAGTCGCGGACTAGCTCACTACGAGCAGTACTTC
TRBD2	many	TRBV7-9	TRBJ2-1	CASRVLADYNEQFF	TGTGCCAGCAGGGTTCTAGCGGATTACAATGAGCAGTTCTTC
-	many	TRBV18	TRBJ2-5	CASSPRGRQETQYF	TGTGCCAGCTCACCTCGTGGGCGCCAAGAGACCCAGTACTTC
-	many	TRBV7-9	TRBJ2-7	CASSRERDYEQYF	TGTGCCAGCAGCCGGGAGAGGGATTACGAGCAGTACTTC
TRBD1	many	TRBV29-1	TRBJ1-1	CSVPGQGALNTEAFF	TGCAGCGTTCCGGGACAGGGGGCGTTGAACACTGAAGCTTTCTTT
TRBD2	-	TRBV9	TRBJ2-3	CASSENPGSGLIDTQYF	TGTGCCAGCAGCGAGAACCCCGGTAGCGGGTTGATAGATACGCAGTATTTT
-	many	TRBV28	TRBJ2-7	CASSFGRSLSYEQYF	TGTGCCAGCAGTTTCGGGCGGTCCTTGTCCTACGAGCAGTACTTC
-	few	TRBV9	TRBJ2-7	CASSVAGRGDEQYF	TGTGCCAGCAGCGTAGCGGGCAGGGGAGACGAGCAGTACTTC
-	many	TRBV2	TRBJ2-7	CASGGQPRGEQYF	TGTGCCAGCGGCGGACAGCCTCGAGGCGAGCAGTACTTC
-	many	TRBV28	TRBJ1-1	CASSSMVWDTEAFF	TGTGCCAGCAGTTCGATGGTTTGGGACACTGAAGCTTTCTTT
TRBD1	many	TRBV27	TRBJ2-1	CASSPGTAPNEQFF	TGTGCCAGCAGTCCGGGGACAGCTCCCAATGAGCAGTTCTTC
-	many	TRBV7-3	TRBJ2-5	CASSPLGEETQYF	TGTGCCAGCAGCCCACTAGGGGAGGAGACCCAGTACTTC
TRBD1	few	TRBV5-5	TRBJ1-4	CASSTGDRADEKLFF	TGTGCCAGCAGCACCGGGGACAGGGCGGATGAAAAACTGTTTTTT
-	-	TRBV5-1	TRBJ1-1	CASTVGAPTTEAFF	TGCGCCAGCACAGTCGGGGCGCCTACGACTGAAGCTTTCTTT
-	many	TRBV5-8	TRBJ2-7	CASVRKGITYEQYF	TGTGCCAGCGTCCGGAAGGGAATAACCTACGAGCAGTACTTC
TRBD1	few	TRBV7-9	TRBJ2-5	CASSSGTGYQETQYF	TGTGCCAGCAGCTCAGGGACAGGGTACCAAGAGACCCAGTACTTC
TRBD1	few	TRBV18	TRBJ2-3	CASSPGTGLPDTQYF	TGTGCCAGCTCACCAGGGACAGGGCTCCCAGATACGCAGTATTTT
TRBD1	few	TRBV20-1	TRBJ1-1	CSARVTGGSTEAFF	TGCAGTGCTAGAGTCACAGGGGGGAGCACTGAAGCTTTCTTT
-	many	TRBV3-1	TRBJ2-7	CASSQVFQGHEQYF	TGTGCCAGCAGCCAAGTCTTCCAGGGGCACGAGCAGTACTTC
-	many	TRBV4-2	TRBJ1-1	CASSTQGRLNTEAFF	TGTGCCAGCAGCACTCAGGGAAGGCTGAACACTGAAGCTTTCTTT
-	few	TRBV20-1	TRBJ2-3	CSARTFREDTQYF	TGCAGTGCTAGAACATTCAGGGAGGATACGCAGTATTTT
TRBD2	many	TRBV7-6	TRBJ2-2	CASSLAGVGTGELFF	TGTGCCAGCAGCCTAGCGGGAGTCGGCACCGGGGAGCTGTTTTTT
TRBD2	-	TRBV25-1	TRBJ2-7	CASSECGLQAGAHEQYF	TGTGCCAGCAGTGAATGTGGCTTGCAAGCGGGAGCCCACGAGCAGTACTTC
-	many	TRBV18	TRBJ2-5	CASSEAQTQYF	TGTGCCAGCTCAGAAGCGCAGACCCAGTACTTC
-	many	TRBV11-2	TRBJ2-5	CASSAGHLQETQYF	TGTGCCAGCAGTGCGGGACACCTACAAGAGACCCAGTACTTC
TRBD2	many	TRBV18	TRBJ2-1	CASSPSGRANEQFF	TGTGCCAGCTCACCTAGCGGGAGGGCCAATGAGCAGTTCTTC
TRBD2	many	TRBV7-2	TRBJ2-1	CASRPGLADFYNEQFF	TGTGCCAGCAGACCGGGACTAGCGGATTTTTACAATGAGCAGTTCTTC
TRBD2	-	TRBV6-2/TRBV6-3	TRBJ2-6	CASSRAGGPSGANVLTF	TGTGCCAGCAGCCGAGCGGGAGGGCCCTCTGGGGCCAACGTCCTGACTTTC
-	many	TRBV6-1	TRBJ2-1	CASSTRRTSYNEQFF	TGTGCCAGCAGTACACGACGGACCTCCTACAATGAGCAGTTCTTC
-	many	TRBV7-8	TRBJ1-5	CASSLTASNQPQHF	TGTGCCAGCAGCCTGACAGCTAGCAATCAGCCCCAGCATTTT
-	many	TRBV5-1	TRBJ2-7	CASSLVGADSYEQYF	TGCGCCAGCAGCTTGGTCGGGGCGGACTCCTACGAGCAGTACTTC
TRBD1	-	TRBV15	TRBJ2-7	CATSGRDRAYEQYF	TGTGCCACCAGCGGCCGGGACAGAGCCTACGAGCAGTACTTC